This T cell receptor (beta chain) stems from a study of blood T cell repertoires in COVID-19. On the study more broadly: The United States, Italy and Spain supplied acute and convalescent COVID-19 samples. Nucleic acid was either cDNA or gDNA, and it came from T cells, B-cell-depleted T cells, or PBMCs.

Original processing notes: How many nucleated cells were present was estimated from reference gene primer amplification. TCRdb's copy holds only in-frame clones and misses some; the assay was immunoSEQ multiplex PCR. Clone size and V and J calls were adopted from that table, with D and trimming inferred from the DNA. The sample lists about 26,000 clones, roughly 89% seen once, with about 10% in the top ten. Sample: peripheral blood. This receptor was obtained from a man aged 65-85 years with acute or convalescent COVID-19.

CDR3 amino acids: CASTLAPGNTIYF. Here the CDR3 DNA reads TGTGCCAGTACCTTAGCCCCAGGAAACACCATATATTTT. The V call is TRBV19, the J call TRBJ1-3; no definite D call. This CDR3 spans 13 amino acids. Germline CDR1 and CDR2: LNHDA and SQIVND (reference sequence). The V end was cut by 7 bases, the J end by 4 bases, with 11 bases between.